The clone carrying this TCR beta chain came up once. Its antigen remains unknown. These data belong to a study of OX40 agonist ivuxolimab in advanced cancers. The CDR3 is 14 residues long. Germline-derived CDR1 and CDR2 are LGHNT and FRNRAP. V trimming: 1 base; J trimming: 10 bases; junction bases outside the gene matches: 7. The timepoints at which blood was sampled were baseline, cycle 4 day 1, and cycle 7 day 1. Whole-study findings and limits: Fewer expanded clones were found on average in CD4+ than in CD8+ T cells.

The table came from immunoSEQ multiplex PCR; TCRdb's copy has only in-frame clones and leaves some out. The table records about 22,000 clones, approximately 90% of them present only once. The chain recombines TRBV12-5 with TRBJ2-1, with 7 bases aligning to TRBD2. The source of this sequence is an adult with an advanced solid tumor such as melanoma, head and neck, liver or kidney cancer. Sample: CD4+ or CD8+ T cells sorted from blood, taken in a trial of the OX40 agonist ivuxolimab. CDR3 DNA: TGTGCTAGTGGTTTGGCGTCCGGGAGGAGCGAGCAGTTCTTC. It specifies CASGLASGRSEQFF.